A single sample is the source of the 20 T cell receptor beta chains below, sequenced in a study of T cell responses to AZD1222 COVID-19 vaccine. Only in-frame clones appear in the TCRdb table, and some are missing; sequencing was by immunoSEQ multiplex PCR. The sample lists some 180,000 clones; 80% to 95% were seen once. Sequences were derived from peripheral blood, sampled on day 0 of AZD1222 vaccination. Receptors originate from an adult in good health.

In DNA form, the CDR3 reads TGTGCCAGCAGCAAGACTAGCGGATACTACAATGAGCAGTTCTTC. As protein: CASSKTSGYYNEQFF. The chain uses TRBV7-2 and TRBJ2-1; TRBD2 matches at 9 bases. Germline CDR1 SGHTA, CDR2 FQGNSA. The CDR3 is 15 amino acids. J lost 3 bases, V lost 5 bases, and 5 bases had no gene match.

This clone has more than one count but fewer than ten. The chain links TRBV6-1 to TRBJ1-2; 8 bases match TRBD1. This CDR3 is built from 15 residues. V gave up 2 bases and J gave up 3 bases; unmatched junction bases: 5. Germline-derived CDR1 and CDR2 are MNHNS and SASEGT. CDR3 DNA: TGTGCCAGCAGTGAACAGGGGGCTTCATACTATGGCTACACCTTC. Translated: CASSEQGASYYGYTF.

The rearrangement joins TRBV6-6 to TRBJ1-2; D not resolved. Germline V gene lookup returns CDR1 MNHNY and CDR2 SVGAGI (reference sequence). Trimming stripped 6 bases from V and 7 bases from J, with 6 bases between. The CDR3 has 10 amino acids. DNA of the CDR3: TGTGCCAGCAGGGAAGGTGGCTACACCTTC. Its translation: CASREGGYTF.

The V call is TRBV28, the J call TRBJ1-2; D is uncertain. The CDR3 runs to 13 residues. V was clipped by 7 bases and J by 2 bases, with 11 bases between them. Per the germline V gene, CDR1 is MDHEN and CDR2 is SYDVKM. This CDR3 reads CASTSGWNYGYTF. The CDR3 nucleotides are TGTGCCAGCACCTCGGGATGGAACTATGGCTACACCTTC.

V usage is TRBV6-6 and J usage is TRBJ1-5; no clear D. The CDR3 extends over 15 amino acids. The V end was cut by 6 bases, the J end by 0 bases, with 12 bases between. From germline, CDR1 is MNHNY and CDR2 SVGAGI (reference sequence). CDR3 in DNA: TGTGCCAGCAGCCCGTCCCGAAATAGCAATCAGCCCCAGCATTTT. It yields the protein CASSPSRNSNQPQHF.

The chain has TRBV10-2 and TRBJ1-3, with TRBD1 identical over 10 bases. The germline V gene encodes CDR1 WSHSY and CDR2 SAAADI. This CDR3 has 15 residues. V trimming: 6 bases; J trimming: 4 bases; junction bases outside the gene matches: 6. The CDR3 DNA reads TGCGCCAGCAGGGGACAGGGGCGAGGGGGAAACACCATATATTTT. This sequence encodes CASRGQGRGGNTIYF.

This chain uses TRBV18 with TRBJ1-2; the D is unclear. Per the germline V gene, CDR1 is KGHSH and CDR2 is LQKENI. CDR3 length: 16 residues. With 4 bases removed from V and 0 bases from J, the gap between germline ends came to 15 bases. The CDR3 DNA reads as TGTGCCAGCTCACTCCGGACGTACCCATCTAACTATGGCTACACCTTC. Amino acids: CASSLRTYPSNYGYTF. The entire variable domain, with the rest obtained from reference TRBV18 and TRBJ1-2, is as follows: NAGVMQNPRHLVRRRGQEARLRCSPMKGHSHVYWYRQLPEEGLKFMVYLQKENIIDESGMPKERFSAEFPKEGPSILRIQQVVRGDSAAYFCASSLRTYPSNYGYTFGSGTRLTVV.

The sample holds a few counts of this clone. The genes are TRBV7-7 and TRBJ2-2; TRBD2 aligns across 7 bases. The CDR3 has 15 residues. The germline gives CDR1 SSHAT, CDR2 FNYEAQ (reference sequence). J was trimmed by 7 bases and V by 4 bases; bases with no gene match: 9. The CDR3 sequence is CASSSGRSVSGELFF. For the CDR3, the DNA is TGTGCCAGCAGCTCCGGGAGGTCGGTTAGCGGGGAGCTGTTTTTT.

The chain employs TRBV2 and TRBJ1-2, with TRBD1 matching over 9 bases. V lost 6 bases, J lost 8 bases, and 10 bases stayed unmatched. Germline-derived CDR1 and CDR2 are SNHLY and FYNNEI. The CDR3 loop spans 14 amino acids. The CDR3 reads CASRSGTGLEGYTF. In DNA, the CDR3 is TGTGCCAGCAGGTCCGGGACAGGGCTGGAGGGCTACACCTTC.

V is TRBV3-1 (or the pseudogene TRBV3-2) and J is TRBJ2-7, with D perhaps given as TRBD1 or TRBD2 (7 bases each). Trimming removed 0 bases at V and 8 bases at J, with 26 bases between. This CDR3 comprises 18 residues. Germline-derived CDR1 and CDR2 are LGHDT and YNNKEL (reference sequence). This chain's CDR3 is CASSQEGGEGRGKRKQYF. CDR3 coding DNA: TGTGCCAGCAGCCAAGAAGGTGGGGAGGGCAGGGGGAAAAGAAAGCAGTACTTC.

The chain uses TRBV6-5 and TRBJ2-1; D call uncertain. In germline, CDR1 is MNHEY, CDR2 SVGAGI. V lost 0 bases to trimming and J lost 4 bases, with 10 bases between them. The CDR3 has 15 amino acids. CDR3 in DNA: TGTGCCAGCAGTTACTCTTACGGTTCTTACAATGAGCAGTTCTTC. It specifies CASSYSYGSYNEQFF.

This clone was observed a few times. The V and J genes are TRBV28 and TRBJ2-3; TRBD1 matches at 7 bases. This CDR3 spans 15 amino acids. The ends lost 6 bases at V and 4 bases at J; junction bases unmatched: 10. From germline, CDR1 is MDHEN and CDR2 SYDVKM. CDR3 amino acids: CASSPLRGQADTQYF. CDR3 DNA: TGTGCCAGCAGCCCCCTTAGGGGGCAAGCAGATACGCAGTATTTT. The full variable domain, in which reference TRBV28 and TRBJ2-3 provide the parts outside the CDR3, is DVKVTQSSRYLVKRTGEKVFLECVQDMDHENMFWYRQDPGLGLRLIYFSYDVKMKEKGDIPEGYSVSREKKERFSLILESASTNQTSMYLCASSPLRGQADTQYFGPGTRLTVL.

The V call is TRBV5-1, the J call TRBJ2-1; 11 bases match TRBD1. Germline CDR1 reads SGHRS; CDR2 reads YFSETQ. The CDR3 has 14 amino acids. With 5 bases clipped from V and 5 bases from J, the junction kept 3 bases outside the gene matches. CDR3 DNA sequence: TGCGCCAGCAGATGGACAGGGGGCCACAATGAGCAGTTCTTC. Residues: CASRWTGGHNEQFF. Looking up the rest from reference TRBV5-1 and TRBJ2-1 gives the full variable domain: KAGVTQTPRYLIKTRGQQVTLSCSPISGHRSVSWYQQTPGQGLQFLFEYFSETQRNKGNFPGRFSGRQFSNSRSEMNVSTLELGDSALYLCASRWTGGHNEQFFGPGTRLTVL.

The gene calls are TRBV28 and TRBJ1-2; 9 nucleotides agree with TRBD1. Germline CDR1 is MDHEN and CDR2 is SYDVKM. CDR3 size: 14 residues. Trimming took 7 bases from V and 8 from J; bases not matched to a gene: 11. CDR3 DNA: TGTGCCAGCACTGGACAGGGGAAGTCTTTCGGCTACACCTTC. Its translation: CASTGQGKSFGYTF.

The rearrangement links TRBV7-2 to TRBJ2-1; a possible D gene is TRBD1 (5 bases). The CDR3 consists of 15 residues. In germline, CDR1 is SGHTA, CDR2 FQGNSA. V lost 5 bases to trimming and J lost 0 bases, with 11 bases between them. CDR3 in amino acids: CASSAQVSSYNEQFF. The CDR3 bases are TGTGCCAGCAGCGCACAGGTTAGCTCCTACAATGAGCAGTTCTTC.

The rearrangement joins TRBV28 to TRBJ2-7; 12 bases are shared with TRBD1. V lost 5 bases to trimming and J lost 12 bases; unmatched junction nucleotides: 11. This CDR3 has 14 residues. In germline, CDR1 is MDHEN, CDR2 SYDVKM. The CDR3 DNA reads as TGTGCCAGCAGTCTACACTCCGGGACAGGGGGCTTGTACGTC. This translates into CASSLHSGTGGLYV.

The chain is built from TRBV6-5 and TRBJ1-2, with D tentatively TRBD1 (6 bases). CDR1 is MNHEY and CDR2 is SVGAGI in the germline V gene. The length of the CDR3 is 13 residues. Trimming took 4 bases from V and 8 from J, leaving 14 bases between them. Here the CDR3 reads CASSSPQGLGYTF. DNA of the CDR3: TGTGCCAGCAGTTCCCCACAGGGTTTAGGCTACACCTTC.

The chain has TRBV4-2 and TRBJ1-1; possibly TRBD1 for D (6 bases). Germline values: CDR1 LGHNA, CDR2 YNFKEQ. The CDR3 loop spans 12 amino acids. V shed 4 bases and J shed 5 bases, with 8 bases lying between them. CDR3 sequence (DNA): TGTGCCAGCAGCCTACAGGGTACTGAAGCTTTCTTT. This gives the protein CASSLQGTEAFF.

The rearrangement links TRBV28 to TRBJ1-2; 7 nucleotides match TRBD1. J gave up 2 bases and V 5 bases, and 5 bases lay outside the gene matches. There are 14 residues in the CDR3. Germline values: CDR1 MDHEN, CDR2 SYDVKM. CDR3 nucleotides: TGTGCCAGCAGTAATGGGACAGTCAACTATGGCTACACCTTC. Its translation: CASSNGTVNYGYTF.

This clone showed up just once. The chain employs TRBV4-2 and TRBJ1-3; a weak D match, TRBD1 (5 bases). Trimming pared 6 bases from V and 8 bases from J, leaving 17 bases between. The CDR3 spans 14 residues. The germline gives CDR1 LGHNA, CDR2 YNFKEQ. The CDR3 nucleotides are TGTGCCAGCAGTGCAGGGTTATTTAGTGACACCATATATTTT. It specifies CASSAGLFSDTIYF.